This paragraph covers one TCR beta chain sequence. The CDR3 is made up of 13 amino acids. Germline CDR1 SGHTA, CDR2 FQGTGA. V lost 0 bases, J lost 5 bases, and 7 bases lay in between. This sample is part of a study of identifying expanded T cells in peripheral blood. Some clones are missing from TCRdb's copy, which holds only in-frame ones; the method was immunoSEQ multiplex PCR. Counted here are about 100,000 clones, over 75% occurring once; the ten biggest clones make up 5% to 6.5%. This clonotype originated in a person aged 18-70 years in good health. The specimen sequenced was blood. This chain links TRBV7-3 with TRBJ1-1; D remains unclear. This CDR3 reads CASSLTRRTEAFF. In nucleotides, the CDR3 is TGTGCCAGCAGCTTAACGAGGAGGACTGAAGCTTTCTTT.